A single sample is the source of the 27 T cell receptor beta chains below, sequenced in a study of shared clonotypes between healthy human individuals. Assay: immunoSEQ multiplex PCR; the TCRdb copy retains only in-frame clones and omits some. The sample gives fewer than 3 million clones, approximately 90% of which show up once; 0.3% to 0.45% is in the top ten. The sample comprised naive CD4+ T cells from PBMCs. Regarding subset: CD45RA+ positively selected. The receptors come from a man aged 18 to 29 in good health. Some clones in this sample may be carry-over from other donors' samples.

A note on this clone: Other nucleotide sequences in the sample specify the same CDR3. The chain employs TRBV28 and TRBJ2-7; no reliable D call. Germline V gene lookup returns CDR1 MDHEN and CDR2 SYDVKM. CDR3 length: 11 residues. The germline V and J ends were trimmed by 4 bases and 3 bases, with 4 bases remaining between them. CDR3: CASSSIYEQYF. As DNA, the CDR3 is TGTGCCAGCAGTTCCATCTACGAGCAGTACTTC. Filled out from reference TRBV28 and TRBJ2-7, the complete variable domain reads DVKVTQSSRYLVKRTGEKVFLECVQDMDHENMFWYRQDPGLGLRLIYFSYDVKMKEKGDIPEGYSVSREKKERFSLILESASTNQTSMYLCASSSIYEQYFGPGTRLTVT.

On this clone itself: Germline and junction disagree at one end, which may indicate a read error. The V gene is TRBV6-1, the J gene TRBJ2-2; tentatively, D is TRBD1 (7 bases). This CDR3 contains 13 residues. The germline CDR1 and CDR2 sequences are MNHNS and SASEGT. The CDR3 region is CASSSGTAGGLFF. Written as DNA, the CDR3 is TGTGCCAGCAGTTCCGGGACAGCCGGGGGGCTGTTTTTT.

This chain joins TRBV4-1 and TRBJ2-1; 7 nucleotides match TRBD2. With V trimmed by 0 bases and J by 3 bases, 8 bases remained unmatched. Germline CDR1 reads MGHRA; CDR2 reads YSYEKL. This CDR3 is built from 17 residues. The CDR3 here is CASSQDRREIFYNEQFF. As DNA, the CDR3 is TGCGCCAGCAGCCAAGATAGGCGGGAGATTTTCTACAATGAGCAGTTCTTC.

V usage is TRBV10-3 and J usage is TRBJ1-5, with TRBD1 matching over 8 bases. J gave up 1 base and V 4 bases, and 9 bases lay outside the gene matches. CDR3 length: 17 amino acids. The V gene's germline CDR1 is ENHRY and CDR2 SYGVKD. CDR3 coding DNA: TGTGCCATCAGTGTAGGGCCAGGGGGCGGAAGCAATCAGCCCCAGCATTTT. Its protein is CAISVGPGGGSNQPQHF.

This sequence joins TRBV19 and TRBJ2-1; 8 bases are shared with TRBD2. Germline CDR1 and CDR2: LNHDA and SQIVND (reference sequence). With 1 base clipped from V and 8 bases from J, the junction kept 10 bases outside the gene matches. The CDR3 contains 16 residues. The CDR3 nucleotides are TGTGCCAGTAGTATAGCGGGGGGGACGCCGGGCTATGAGCAGTTCTTC. It specifies CASSIAGGTPGYEQFF. The variable domain in full, with the rest retrieved from reference TRBV19 and TRBJ2-1, is DGGITQSPKYLFRKEGQNVTLSCEQNLNHDAMYWYRQDPGQGLRLIYYSQIVNDFQKGDIAEGYSVSREKKESFPLTVTSAQKNPTAFYLCASSIAGGTPGYEQFFGPGTRLTVL.

This clone turned up a few times. The V and J genes are TRBV30 and TRBJ1-4; D not resolved. The length of the CDR3 is 14 residues. Germline CDR1 reads GTSNPN; CDR2 reads SVGIG (reference sequence). Trimming cost V 0 bases and J 7 bases, with 12 bases left between them. The CDR3 protein is CAWSVLRTSEKLFF. The DNA of the CDR3 is TGTGCCTGGAGTGTACTCAGGACCAGTGAAAAACTGTTTTTT.

This clone was counted a single time. V is TRBV28 and J is TRBJ1-3; 10 positions agree with TRBD1. Losses at the gene ends were 6 bases for V and 0 bases for J; bases not matched to a gene: 5. This CDR3 spans 16 amino acids. Germline V gives CDR1 MDHEN, CDR2 SYDVKM. The CDR3 spells CASRTGQGISGNTIYF. In DNA form, the CDR3 reads TGTGCCAGCAGGACGGGACAGGGGATCTCTGGAAACACCATATATTTT.

The CDR3 nucleotides read TGTGCCAGCAGCTTTGAGGGAGGGAACGAGCAGTACTTC. Translation: CASSFEGGNEQYF. This sequence joins TRBV7-7 and TRBJ2-7; 7 bases map to TRBD2. The CDR3 is 13 residues long. Germline CDR1 is SSHAT and CDR2 is FNYEAQ (reference sequence). The V segment lost 3 bases and the J segment 5 bases; nucleotides outside the gene matches: 4. The full variable domain, with the rest looked up from reference TRBV7-7 and TRBJ2-7, is GAGVSQSPRYKVTKRGQDVTLRCDPISSHATLYWYQQALGQGPEFLTYFNYEAQPDKSGLPSDRFSAERPEGSISTLTIQRTEQRDSAMYRCASSFEGGNEQYFGPGTRLTVT.

The chain combines TRBV30 with TRBJ2-2; D is perhaps TRBD2 (6 bases). The CDR3 totals 15 residues. Germline V lookup: CDR1 GTSNPN, CDR2 SVGIG (reference sequence). V lost 4 bases to trimming and J lost 2 bases, with 14 bases between them. The CDR3 sequence is CAWNLGGTNTGELFF. The CDR3 DNA is TGTGCCTGGAACCTTGGGGGGACCAACACCGGGGAGCTGTTTTTT. The variable domain in full, with the rest retrieved from reference TRBV30 and TRBJ2-2, is SQTIHQWPATLVQPVGSPLSLECTVEGTSNPNLYWYRQAAGRGLQLLFYSVGIGQISSEVPQNLSASRPQDRQFILSSKKLLLSDSGFYLCAWNLGGTNTGELFFGEGSRLTVL.

V usage is TRBV5-1 and J usage is TRBJ2-2; D is perhaps TRBD1 (5 bases). The germline gives CDR1 SGHRS, CDR2 YFSETQ. V dropped 0 bases and J dropped 6 bases, with 9 bases sitting between them. The CDR3 is 14 residues long. As DNA, the CDR3 is TGCGCCAGCAGCTTGGTAGGGGTTGCCGGGGAGCTGTTTTTT. Protein: CASSLVGVAGELFF.

The rearrangement uses TRBV5-1 and TRBJ2-1; weak D call: TRBD1 (6 bases). The germline gives CDR1 SGHRS, CDR2 YFSETQ. The V end lost 3 bases, the J end lost 0 bases, and 10 bases lay between the germline ends. The CDR3 contains 15 residues. CDR3 coding DNA: TGCGCCAGCAGCTCCACAGGGAGCTCCTACAATGAGCAGTTCTTC. It codes for CASSSTGSSYNEQFF.

The chain uses TRBV11-2 and TRBJ2-5, with D hard to call. Germline-derived CDR1 and CDR2 are SGHAT and FQNNGV. The CDR3 covers 12 residues. Trimming took off 8 bases at V and 5 bases at J, with 12 bases between the two ends. The CDR3 DNA reads TGTGCCAGCCGCGGAGAAAGTGAGACCCAGTACTTC. Translation: CASRGESETQYF.

The rearrangement uses TRBV6-6 and TRBJ2-7, with TRBD1 matching 9 bases. The CDR3 has 16 amino acids. Germline V gene data show CDR1 as MNHNY and CDR2 as SVGAGI (reference sequence). Germline trimming cut 5 bases from V and 6 bases from J; bases unmatched to any gene: 14. The CDR3 sequence is CASSPYSGTGSAEQYF. CDR3 sequence (DNA): TGTGCCAGCAGTCCATACTCCGGGACAGGGTCCGCCGAGCAGTACTTC.

The CDR3 nucleotides read TGTGCCAGCAGTTTGAGGCAGCGCGTGGATACGCAGTATTTT. It specifies CASSLRQRVDTQYF. This rearrangement joins TRBV27 to TRBJ2-3; D is uncertain. Looked up from germline, CDR1 is MNHEY and CDR2 is SMNVEV (reference sequence). This CDR3 spans 14 amino acids. Deletions cut 3 bases from V and 6 bases from J, with 13 bases between.

The genes are TRBV12-5 and TRBJ2-1; 10 nucleotides match TRBD1. The CDR3 runs to 15 residues. J lost 2 bases, V lost 3 bases, and 1 base had no gene match. CDR1 and CDR2 (germline): LGHNT, FRNRAP. CDR3 bases: TGTGCTAGTGGTTTAGGGACAGGGGCCTACAATGAGCAGTTCTTC. This translates into CASGLGTGAYNEQFF.

The V and J genes are TRBV4-3 and TRBJ2-7; 10 nucleotides align to TRBD1. The junction had 4 bases not matched to a gene; V was cut back by 0 bases and J by 2 bases. The V gene's germline CDR1 is LGHNA and CDR2 YSLEER. This CDR3 has 16 residues. The CDR3 loop reads CASSQEPGQGTYEQYF. In DNA, the CDR3 is TGCGCCAGCAGCCAAGAACCGGGACAGGGGACCTACGAGCAGTACTTC.

The chain recombines TRBV9 with TRBJ1-2; unclear D gene. Germline CDR1 SGDLS, CDR2 YYNGEE. V dropped 0 bases and J dropped 8 bases, with 20 bases sitting between them. CDR3 length: 16 amino acids. The CDR3 nucleotides read TGTGCCAGCAGCGTAGCGGCAGGTCCGCTTCCCGCGGGCTACACCTTC. It codes for CASSVAAGPLPAGYTF.

This sequence joins TRBV7-7 and TRBJ2-5; 8 bases line up with TRBD2. This CDR3 has 14 residues. V gave up 5 bases and J gave up 2 bases; unmatched junction bases: 4. The germline CDR1 and CDR2 sequences are SSHAT and FNYEAQ (reference sequence). CDR3: CASSPGTSQETQYF. CDR3 nucleotide sequence: TGTGCCAGCAGCCCTGGGACTAGTCAAGAGACCCAGTACTTC.

V and J are TRBV4-2 and TRBJ1-1; the D is unclear. The germline V gene encodes CDR1 LGHNA and CDR2 YNFKEQ. Trimming cost V 0 bases and J 4 bases, with 12 bases left between them. The CDR3 has 15 amino acids. The CDR3: CASSQDGTGFTEAFF. CDR3 DNA sequence: TGTGCCAGCAGCCAAGATGGCACTGGGTTCACTGAAGCTTTCTTT.

This clone was counted between two and nine times. This chain uses TRBV6-5 with TRBJ2-2; tentatively, D is TRBD2 (5 bases). CDR3 length: 15 amino acids. Germline CDR1 and CDR2: MNHEY and SVGAGI. Trimming cost V 1 base and J 6 bases, with 12 bases left between them. The CDR3 here is CASSYLDFSAGELFF. The CDR3 DNA reads as TGTGCCAGCAGTTACTTGGACTTCTCAGCCGGGGAGCTGTTTTTT.

This clone has just one count. The chain carries TRBV7-3 and TRBJ2-2, with 11 bases fitting TRBD2. The CDR3 totals 16 residues. The V and J ends lost 2 bases and 5 bases, in that order; junction bases with no gene match: 4. Germline V gives CDR1 SGHTA, CDR2 FQGTGA. The CDR3 DNA reads as TGTGCCAGCAGCTTATTAACTAGCGGGAGAACCGGGGAGCTGTTTTTT. Translated, it gives CASSLLTSGRTGELFF.

The chain joins TRBV28 to TRBJ2-7; D is unclear. With 3 bases removed from V and 2 bases from J, the gap between germline ends came to 11 bases. Germline V lookup: CDR1 MDHEN, CDR2 SYDVKM. The CDR3 extends over 14 amino acids. CDR3 protein: CASSFNGFPYEQYF. CDR3 in DNA: TGTGCCAGCAGTTTCAACGGGTTTCCCTACGAGCAGTACTTC.

This rearrangement joins TRBV20-1 to TRBJ2-5; no clear D gene. Germline loops: CDR1 DFQATT, CDR2 SNEGSKA (reference sequence). The CDR3 consists of 10 residues. V was shortened by 7 bases and J by 5 bases, with 8 bases between the two germline ends. The CDR3 DNA is TGCAGTGGCGTGTGGGAGACCCAGTACTTC. Protein product: CSGVWETQYF.

The rearrangement joins TRBV7-2 to TRBJ2-2; perhaps TRBD2 as D (5 bases). Germline V gene data show CDR1 as SGHTA and CDR2 as FQGNSA. Deletions cut 8 bases from V and 2 bases from J, with 12 bases between. The CDR3 is 14 residues long. In DNA form, the CDR3 reads TGTGCCAGCGTGGGAGATAGTAACACCGGGGAGCTGTTTTTT. Translating it yields CASVGDSNTGELFF.

V usage is TRBV5-1 and J usage is TRBJ2-1; 11 nucleotides match TRBD2. The CDR3 runs 16 residues. The junction had 9 bases not matched to a gene; V was cut back by 6 bases and J by 4 bases. Germline CDR1 and CDR2: SGHRS and YFSETQ. CDR3: CASNGLAGSNYNEQFF. The DNA of the CDR3 is TGCGCCAGCAACGGACTAGCGGGTTCCAATTACAATGAGCAGTTCTTC.

The rearrangement uses TRBV5-8 and TRBJ1-5, with 7 positions matching TRBD1. Looked up from germline, CDR1 is SGHTS and CDR2 is YDEGEE. Losses at the gene ends were 3 bases for V and 2 bases for J; bases not matched to a gene: 2. The CDR3 runs to 14 residues. This CDR3 reads CASSWGTGNQPQHF. The DNA for the CDR3 is TGTGCCAGCAGCTGGGGGACAGGCAATCAGCCCCAGCATTTT. Complete variable domain (other parts from reference TRBV5-8 and TRBJ1-5): EAGVTQSPTHLIKTRGQQATLRCSPISGHTSVYWYQQALGLGLQFLLWYDEGEERNRGNFPPRFSGRQFPNYSSELNVNALELEDSALYLCASSWGTGNQPQHFGDGTRLSIL.

This rearrangement joins TRBV4-1 to TRBJ2-7; TRBD2 might be the D (6 bases). V lost 3 bases to trimming and J lost 3 bases, with 18 bases between them. The CDR3 has 16 amino acids. The V gene's germline CDR1 is MGHRA and CDR2 YSYEKL. CDR3 region: CASSHLSTAGNYEQYF. Written as DNA, the CDR3 is TGCGCCAGCAGCCACCTCTCAACGGCGGGGAACTACGAGCAGTACTTC.